This T cell receptor beta chain was profiled in a study of cytomegalovirus exposure and HLA in healthy donors. Across the whole study: An early data release held some 89 million unique TCRs from HLA-typed donors.

This clone was detected only once. Antigen specificity is unknown. One end of the junction is discordant with germline, which a read error may explain. The sample has other DNA sequences that encode this CDR3 too. In germline, CDR1 is SNHLY, CDR2 FYNNEI. CDR3 length: 13 amino acids. Use of 60 Vbeta and 13 Jbeta primers characterized the PCR. Assay: immunoSEQ multiplex PCR; the TCRdb copy retains only in-frame clones and omits some. The profile shows 200,000 to 250,000 clones, roughly four fifths of them singletons. Study results and limitations: Data from an earlier analysis indicated that most TCR beta V segments were productive either about 90% or about 30% of the time.

The chain joins TRBV2 to TRBJ2-7, with 8 bases lining up with TRBD2. This receptor was taken from a girl aged 2-10 years in good health and CMV-seronegative. Sequencing was performed on PBMCs. The CDR3 region has the DNA TGTGCCAGCAGCCGACTAGCGCAGTACGAGCAATACTTC. Protein product: CASSRLAQYEQYF.